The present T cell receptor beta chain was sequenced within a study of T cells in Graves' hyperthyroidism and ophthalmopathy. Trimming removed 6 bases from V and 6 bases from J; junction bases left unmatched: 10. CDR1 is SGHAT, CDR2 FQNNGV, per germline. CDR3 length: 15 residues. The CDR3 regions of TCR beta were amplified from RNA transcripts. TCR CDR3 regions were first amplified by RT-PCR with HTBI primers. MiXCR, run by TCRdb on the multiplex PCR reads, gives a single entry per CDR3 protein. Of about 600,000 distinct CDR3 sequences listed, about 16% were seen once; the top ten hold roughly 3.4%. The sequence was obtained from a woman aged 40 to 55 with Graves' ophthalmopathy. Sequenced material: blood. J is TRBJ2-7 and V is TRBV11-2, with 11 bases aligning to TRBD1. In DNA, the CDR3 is TGTGCCAGCAGACCATCGGGACAGGGGGAGGGCGAGCAGTACTTC. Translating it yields CASRPSGQGEGEQYF. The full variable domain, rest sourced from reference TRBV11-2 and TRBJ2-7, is EAGVAQSPRYKIIEKRQSVAFWCNPISGHATLYWYQQILGQGPKLLIQFQNNGVVDDSQLPKDRFSAERLKGVDSTLKIQPAKLEDSAVYLCASRPSGQGEGEQYFGPGTRLTVT.